These 15 T cell receptor beta chains came from one sample sequenced in a study of T cell responses to AZD1222 COVID-19 vaccine. Using immunoSEQ multiplex PCR, the repertoire was profiled, and TCRdb retains in-frame clones only, with some absent. The repertoire consists of tens of thousands of clones, with approximately 80% occurring once and the leading ten covering over 15%. Sample: peripheral blood, taken 28 days after the second AZD1222 dose. The receptors stem from an adult who received the AZD1222 COVID-19 vaccine.

The rearrangement joins TRBV6-5 to TRBJ1-1; no firm D call. The germline V and J ends were trimmed by 5 bases and 4 bases, with 8 bases remaining between them. The CDR3 consists of 12 residues. The germline CDR1 and CDR2 sequences are MNHEY and SVGAGI. This CDR3 reads CASSRVGTEAFF. For the CDR3, the DNA is TGTGCCAGCAGTCGAGTCGGCACTGAAGCTTTCTTT.

The V gene is TRBV19, the J gene TRBJ1-1, with D hard to call. Per the germline V gene, CDR1 is LNHDA and CDR2 is SQIVND (reference sequence). The CDR3 covers 12 residues. Trimming left V 2 bases short and J 4 bases short, with 5 bases between. The DNA of the CDR3 is TGTGCCAGTAGTATACAACGCACTGAAGCTTTCTTT. Its protein product is CASSIQRTEAFF.

The rearrangement joins TRBV6-5 to TRBJ1-6, with 8 bases identical to TRBD1. This CDR3 comprises 14 residues. Germline values: CDR1 MNHEY, CDR2 SVGAGI. J lost 8 bases, V lost 5 bases, and 5 bases had no gene match. CDR3 amino acids: CASSRDRLYSPLHF. CDR3 in DNA: TGTGCCAGCAGTCGGGACAGGTTGTATTCACCCCTCCACTTT.

This sequence joins TRBV5-1 and TRBJ2-3; TRBD1 matches at 8 bases. This CDR3 spans 13 amino acids. In germline, CDR1 is SGHRS, CDR2 YFSETQ. The J segment lost 1 base and the V segment lost 5 bases, leaving 0 bases of the junction unmatched. DNA of the CDR3: TGCGCCAGCAGGGACAGGGGCACAGATACGCAGTATTTT. Translated, it gives CASRDRGTDTQYF.

The V call is TRBV18, the J call TRBJ1-2; the D is unclear. The ends were cut back, 3 bases at V and 8 bases at J, with 10 bases in the middle. CDR3 length: 12 amino acids. Germline CDR1 reads KGHSH; CDR2 reads LQKENI. CDR3 sequence (DNA): TGTGCCAGCTCACCCGAGGTCTTAGGCTACACCTTC. Translating gives CASSPEVLGYTF.

The chain is built from TRBV7-3 and TRBJ1-1; D ambiguous. CDR1 is SGHTA and CDR2 is FQGTGA in the germline V gene. This CDR3 has 13 residues. V lost 3 bases and J 5 bases, leaving 10 bases between the germline ends. CDR3 in amino acids: CASSFSGWTEAFF. In nucleotides, the CDR3 is TGTGCCAGCAGCTTCTCCGGGTGGACTGAAGCTTTCTTT.

V is TRBV12-3 or TRBV12-4 and J is TRBJ1-1; no reliable D call. This CDR3 region has 11 residues. Trimming pared 6 bases from V and 1 base from J, leaving 3 bases between. The CDR3 bases are TGTGCCAGCAGCTGGAACACTGAAGCTTTCTTT. Translation gives CASSWNTEAFF.

The table lists this clone with a few counts. This chain connects TRBV11-2 to TRBJ2-3; the D is unclear. The V gene lost 0 bases and the J gene lost 6 bases, with 10 bases spanning the gap. Looked up from germline, CDR1 is SGHAT and CDR2 is FQNNGV. CDR3 length: 14 residues. The CDR3 coding sequence is TGTGCCAGCAGCTTAGATCGTTCGCGGGATACGCAGTATTTT. Its translation: CASSLDRSRDTQYF. Full variable domain (remainder filled in from reference TRBV11-2 and TRBJ2-3): EAGVAQSPRYKIIEKRQSVAFWCNPISGHATLYWYQQILGQGPKLLIQFQNNGVVDDSQLPKDRFSAERLKGVDSTLKIQPAKLEDSAVYLCASSLDRSRDTQYFGPGTRLTVL.

The V gene is TRBV14, the J gene TRBJ1-2, with TRBD1 matching over 9 bases. The CDR3 totals 15 residues. Germline V gene data show CDR1 as SGHDN and CDR2 as FVKESK. The junction had 9 bases not matched to a gene; V was cut back by 4 bases and J by 6 bases. CDR3 DNA: TGTGCCAGCAGCCCAGCAGAAGGACAGGGGCATGGCTACACCTTC. Translation: CASSPAEGQGHGYTF.

This clone has more than one count but fewer than ten. This sample includes further DNA sequences coding for the same CDR3. The chain uses TRBV19 and TRBJ2-5, with TRBD2 identical over 9 bases. V was pared by 6 bases and J by 5 bases, with 1 base of the junction left unmatched. CDR1 and CDR2 (germline): LNHDA, SQIVND (reference sequence). The CDR3 covers 12 residues. CDR3 sequence reads: CASRLAGETQYF. The CDR3 coding sequence is TGTGCCAGTAGGCTAGCGGGGGAGACCCAGTACTTC.

The gene calls are TRBV10-2 and TRBJ1-5; TRBD1 is a possible D gene (5 bases). Germline V gene sequence: CDR1 WSHSY, CDR2 SAAADI. Trimming took 6 bases from V and 4 from J, leaving 10 bases between them. The CDR3 extends over 13 amino acids. The CDR3 here is CASSPGGNQPQHF. For the CDR3, the DNA is TGCGCCAGCAGCCCGGGGGGGAATCAGCCCCAGCATTTT.

This clone was seen only once. CDR3 loop: CASSLGAKNIQYF. The CDR3, as DNA: TGTGCCAGCAGCTTAGGTGCCAAAAACATTCAGTACTTC. The rearrangement uses TRBV11-2 and TRBJ2-4; D not certain. The germline V gene has CDR1 SGHAT and CDR2 FQNNGV. Deletions cut 1 base from V and 1 base from J, with 2 bases between. CDR3 length: 13 residues.

The CDR3 region has the DNA TGTGCCAGCGCTACAGGGAGGCCCGGGGAGCTGTTTTTT. Translated: CASATGRPGELFF. The chain uses TRBV6-4 and TRBJ2-2; D assignment may be TRBD1 or TRBD2 (6 bases each). Deletions cut 8 bases from V and 6 bases from J, with 13 bases between. Germline loops: CDR1 MRHNA, CDR2 SNTAGT. The CDR3 length is 13 residues.

The chain is built from TRBV11-3 and TRBJ2-7, with no clear D. The CDR3 spans 14 residues. From germline, CDR1 is SGHNT and CDR2 YENEEA. V lost 4 bases and J lost 7, with 17 bases in between. The CDR3 DNA reads as TGTGCCAGCAGCTCCGGACCCTTGAATCGGGAGCAGTACTTC. This codes for CASSSGPLNREQYF.

CDR3 coding DNA: TGTGCCAGCAGTTTGGACAGGGCGGCGGCTTTCTTT. It specifies CASSLDRAAAFF. The V and J genes are TRBV28 and TRBJ1-1, with TRBD1 matching over 8 bases. The CDR3 covers 12 residues. The ends lost 3 bases at V and 11 bases at J; junction bases unmatched: 5. The V gene's germline CDR1 is MDHEN and CDR2 SYDVKM.